The T cell receptor (beta chain) under discussion was sequenced for a study of T-cell memory formation after mild COVID-19. About the study: The study found TCR clusters largely donor specific.

The CDR3 spans 14 residues. V shed 0 bases and J shed 6 bases, with 11 bases lying between them. CDR1 MGHRA and CDR2 YSYEKL come from the germline V gene. Study-wide results and caveats: The authors did not confirm SARS-CoV-2 specificity of second-wave clones peaking day 37. The finding that pre-infection memory included some responding clones suggested that cross-reactive memory joined.

In TCRdb, the 5' RACE reads were re-called with MiXCR into one record per CDR3 protein. Of some 69,000 distinct CDR3 sequences listed, around 15% were seen once; the top ten hold about a third. This clonotype has a handful of counts. Its antigen is unknown. The sequencing sample was made of PBMCs or a T cell subset sorted from them (not recorded which). V and J are TRBV4-1 and TRBJ1-1; D gene ambiguous. This sequence originates from an adult woman who had mild COVID-19 (a few samples of this study predate the infection). Cell type and time point are not known. The DNA of the CDR3 is TGCGCCAGCAGCCAAGACCATCATGCTGCTGAAGCTTTCTTT. Amino acid sequence: CASSQDHHAAEAFF.